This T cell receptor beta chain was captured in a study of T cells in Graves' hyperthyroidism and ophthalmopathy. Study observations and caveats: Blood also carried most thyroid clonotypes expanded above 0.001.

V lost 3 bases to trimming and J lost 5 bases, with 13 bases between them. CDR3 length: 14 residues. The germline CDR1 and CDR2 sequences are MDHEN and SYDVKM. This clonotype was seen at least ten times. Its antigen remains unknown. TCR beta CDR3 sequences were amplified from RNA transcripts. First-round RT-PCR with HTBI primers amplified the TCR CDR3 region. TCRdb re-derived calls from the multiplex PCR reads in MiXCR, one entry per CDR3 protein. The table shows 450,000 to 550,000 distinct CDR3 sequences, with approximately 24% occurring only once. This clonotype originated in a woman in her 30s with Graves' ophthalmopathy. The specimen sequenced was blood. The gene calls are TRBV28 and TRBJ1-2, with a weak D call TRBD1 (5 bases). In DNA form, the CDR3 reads TGTGCCAGCAGTTTTGGCAGGGCAGGATATGGCTACACCTTC. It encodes CASSFGRAGYGYTF.